This T cell receptor beta chain was documented in a study of blood T cell repertoires in COVID-19. Study-level background: The origin of the acute and convalescent COVID-19 samples was the United States, Italy and Spain.

Source study methods: Reference gene primer amplification gave estimated nucleated cell counts. The method was immunoSEQ multiplex PCR; TCRdb's version includes in-frame clones alone and lacks a portion of them. For V, J and clone size, that table is used; D and trimming come from the DNA. Here the sample spans around 220,000 clones, approximately 78% being singletons. This CDR3 has 17 residues. Germline V gives CDR1 SGHRS, CDR2 YFSETQ. Trimming cost V 0 bases and J 1 base, with 15 bases left between them. This sequence originates from an elderly woman with COVID-19, enrolled during active disease. V is TRBV5-1 and J is TRBJ2-3, with D possibly TRBD1 on 5 matching bases. The specimen sequenced was peripheral blood. CDR3 region: CASSLEGRSVRTDTQYF. The CDR3 DNA reads TGCGCCAGCAGCTTGGAGGGGCGCTCAGTTCGCACAGATACGCAGTATTTT.